A single sample gave rise to the 20 T cell receptor beta chains below, sequenced in a study of T cell repertoires in cytomegalovirus infection. From the reads, TCRdb called clonotypes with MiXCR, one entry per CDR3 protein. The sample holds 5,000 to 6,500 distinct CDR3 sequences, approximately 51% seen once. Their antigens are not known. The source material was PBMCs, sequenced either directly or after in vitro stimulation (not recorded which). These receptors were obtained from a human donor in good health (CMV status not recorded). Some clones in this sample may be carry-over from other donors' samples.

On this clonotype: The junction departs from the called germline gene at one end, perhaps through a read error. This sequence joins TRBV6-2 or TRBV6-3 and TRBJ1-5; 7 nucleotides line up with TRBD1. The CDR3 loop spans 14 amino acids. The germline CDR1 and CDR2 sequences are MNHEY and SVGEGT. CDR3 DNA sequence: TGTGCCCGCAGCCTGGGACAGAAGAATCAGCCCCAACAATTT. It encodes CARSLGQKNQPQQF.

In this sample, this clonotype turned up a few times. The gene calls are TRBV27 and TRBJ1-1, with TRBD1 as a possible D gene (5 bases). From germline, CDR1 is MNHEY and CDR2 SMNVEV (reference sequence). This CDR3 has 14 amino acids. The V end was cut by 6 bases, the J end by 1 base, with 12 bases between. The CDR3 is CASRDLQENTEAFF. The CDR3 DNA reads as TGTGCCAGCAGGGATCTACAGGAGAACACTGAAGCTTTCTTT.

A note on this clonotype: As the CDR3 is not closed by the conserved phenylalanine or tryptophan, this likely results from a read error. It is unclear where the CDR3 begins or ends on the DNA, so no DNA is shown, and the CDR3 is as TCRdb lists it. The J gene is TRBJ1-3, the V gene TRBV28. The CDR3 extends over 15 residues, inclusive of both ends. Germline loops: CDR1 MDHEN, CDR2 SYDVKM. The CDR3 here is CASRHTLSSVHTLYL.

This sequence joins TRBV28 and TRBJ2-7, with a possible D match to TRBD2 (5 bases). The length of the CDR3 is 14 residues. From germline, CDR1 is MDHEN and CDR2 SYDVKM. The V gene lost 7 bases and the J gene lost 2 bases, with 15 bases spanning the gap. The CDR3 sequence is CASTFTPLAYEQYF. In DNA form, the CDR3 reads TGTGCCAGCACTTTCACCCCACTAGCCTACGAGCAGTACTTC.

This clonotype has only one observation. Because it lacks the conserved phenylalanine or tryptophan at the end, this CDR3 is likely a read error. No DNA is shown, since the ends of the CDR3 on it are uncertain; the CDR3 is the one TCRdb lists. The V and J genes are TRBV7-8 and TRBJ2-7; no DNA check was done on the table's D call, TRBD1. CDR1 and CDR2 (germline): SGHVS, FQNEAQ. A total of 14 residues make up the CDR3, ends included. CDR3 amino acids: CARRWDTPGCEQSL.

As for this clonotype: One end of the junction varies from germline; a read error may be responsible. The CDR3 loop reads CASSWDTPVDETCF. In DNA form, the CDR3 reads TGTGCCAGCAGCTGGGACACCCCTGTCGACGAGACGTGCTTC. The rearrangement joins TRBV7-8 to TRBJ2-7; tentative D call: TRBD1 (6 bases). Per the germline V gene, CDR1 is SGHVS and CDR2 is FQNEAQ. The CDR3 extends over 14 amino acids.

The V call is TRBV28, the J call TRBJ2-7; weak D call: TRBD2 (5 bases). Trimming removed 8 bases at V and 3 bases at J, with 17 bases between. Germline V gene sequence: CDR1 MDHEN, CDR2 SYDVKM. The CDR3 has 14 amino acids. CDR3 region: CASHPTQLDYEQYF. In DNA form, the CDR3 reads TGTGCCAGCCATCCTACCCAACTAGACTACGAGCAGTACTTC. Drawing the rest from reference TRBV28 and TRBJ2-7, the complete variable domain is DVKVTQSSRYLVKRTGEKVFLECVQDMDHENMFWYRQDPGLGLRLIYFSYDVKMKEKGDIPEGYSVSREKKERFSLILESASTNQTSMYLCASHPTQLDYEQYFGPGTRLTVT.

The chain joins TRBV7-2 to TRBJ2-3; D remains ambiguous. Trimming took off 8 bases at V and 1 base at J, with 16 bases between the two ends. This CDR3 spans 15 amino acids. Germline V gene sequence: CDR1 SGHTA, CDR2 FQGNSA. The CDR3 loop is CASPLGSWGTDTQYF. In nucleotides, the CDR3 is TGTGCCAGCCCCCTTGGGTCCTGGGGCACAGATACGCAGTATTTT.

The chain combines TRBV20-1 with TRBJ1-6; possibly TRBD1 for D (6 bases). This CDR3 spans 15 amino acids. Germline V gene lookup returns CDR1 DFQATT and CDR2 SNEGSKA (reference sequence). V gave up 1 base and J gave up 7 bases, with 14 bases separating them. The CDR3 DNA sequence: TGCAGTGCTAGAGTTAGGGGGGTAGGCAATTCACCCCTCCACTTT. This encodes CSARVRGVGNSPLHF.

This clonotype was recorded at least ten times. The germline gene is not matched at one end of the junction; a read error may be the cause. The V and J genes are TRBV7-8 and TRBJ2-7; D is possibly TRBD1 (5 bases). Germline CDR1 and CDR2: SGHVS and FQNEAQ. The CDR3 length is 14 residues. The CDR3 protein is CASSLDTPGYDQYF. CDR3 nucleotide sequence: TGTGCCAGCAGCTTGGACACCCCTGGCTACGATCAGTACTTC. Supplemented by reference TRBV7-8 and TRBJ2-7, the full variable domain reads GAGVSQSPRYKVAKRGQDVALRCDPISGHVSLFWYQQALGQGPEFLTYFQNEAQLDKSGLPSDRFFAERPEGSVSTLKIQRTQQEDSAVYLCASSLDTPGYDQYFGPGTRLTVT.

A note on this clonotype: At one end, the junction sequence differs from germline, possibly due to a read error. V and J are TRBV7-6 and TRBJ2-7, with 10 bases identical to TRBD2. Germline values: CDR1 SGHVS, CDR2 FNYEAQ. CDR3 size: 15 residues. The CDR3 sequence: CASSLELAGSYEKYF. The CDR3 DNA is TGTGCCAGCAGTTTAGAACTAGCGGGGTCTTACGAGAAGTACTTC.

V is TRBV7-3 and J is TRBJ2-5, with D perhaps TRBD2 (5 bases). V was cut by 5 bases and J by 2 bases, with 15 bases left in between. There are 15 residues in the CDR3. Germline V CDR1 and CDR2: SGHTA, FQGTGA. The CDR3 DNA reads as TGTGCCAGCAGCCTGGCCTCCAGCGGACAAGAGACCCAGTACTTC. Its translation: CASSLASSGQETQYF.

This clonotype was seen a handful of times. V is TRBV28 and J is TRBJ2-7; 12 positions match TRBD2. The germline V gene encodes CDR1 MDHEN and CDR2 SYDVKM. The CDR3 covers 17 residues. Trimming took 10 bases from V and 5 from J; bases not matched to a gene: 18. Here the CDR3 DNA reads TGTGCCACGCGCCCGGGACAAACTACTAGCGGGAGGAACGAGCAGTACTTC. Its translation: CATRPGQTTSGRNEQYF.

The chain uses TRBV27 and TRBJ2-7; D unclear. Germline lookup yields CDR1 MNHEY and CDR2 SMNVEV (reference sequence). V lost 3 bases and J lost 3, with 9 bases in between. The CDR3 sequence is 13 residues long. The CDR3 region is CASSFSGRYEQYF. Written as DNA, the CDR3 is TGTGCCAGCAGTTTTTCCGGGCGCTACGAGCAGTACTTC.

In the case of this clonotype: This may stem from a read error, because a much larger clone lies one nucleotide away. As the CDR3 is not closed by the conserved phenylalanine or tryptophan, this likely results from a read error. V and J are TRBV19 and TRBJ2-1, with D hard to call. Germline values: CDR1 LNHDA, CDR2 SQIVND (reference sequence). V lost 3 bases and J lost 10, with 10 bases in between. The CDR3 totals 12 residues. The CDR3 DNA reads TGTGCCAGTAGTATCGGGTCTGTAGAGCAGTTCTTA. This encodes CASSIGSVEQFL.

In regard to this clonotype: Possible read error: a much larger clone is one base away. The genes are TRBV19 and TRBJ1-2; D gene uncertain. Germline CDR1 reads LNHDA; CDR2 reads SQIVND (reference sequence). The CDR3 extends over 13 amino acids. CDR3 loop: CAISINGNYGYTF. The CDR3 DNA is TGTGCCATTAGTATAAATGGAAACTATGGCTACACCTTC.

Notes on this clonotype: At one of its ends the junction is not consistent with the germline gene, which may arise from a read error. The chain combines TRBV28 with TRBJ2-7, with D possibly matching TRBD2 (5 bases). Germline V gene lookup returns CDR1 MDHEN and CDR2 SYDVKM. This CDR3 comprises 14 residues. The CDR3 nucleotides are TGTGCCAGTCCTCCCACCCAACTAGACTACGCGCAGTCCTTC. It specifies CASPPTQLDYAQSF.

Note on this clonotype: This likely comes from a read error, as the CDR3 has no conserved phenylalanine or tryptophan at its end. The DNA is left out, because the CDR3 cannot be placed on it with certainty; the CDR3 is given as TCRdb lists it. The chain joins TRBV10-3 to TRBJ1-1; the table's D call, TRBD1, has no DNA check behind it. The germline V gene encodes CDR1 ENHRY and CDR2 SYGVKD. The CDR3 extends over 14 residues, inclusive of both ends. CDR3 protein: CAITTDNPNTESFL.

In its sample, this clonotype was seen once. Compared with germline, one end of the junction differs, possibly owing to a read error. The gene calls are TRBV7-2 and TRBJ1-5; 7 positions agree with TRBD1. CDR3 length: 15 residues. From germline, CDR1 is SGHTA and CDR2 FQGNSA. The CDR3 sequence is CASSPGTASKQPKHF. The CDR3 DNA sequence: TGTGCCAGCAGCCCAGGGACAGCTAGCAAGCAGCCCAAGCATTTT.

This sequence joins TRBV7-2 and TRBJ1-6; D is undetermined. The CDR3 loop spans 16 amino acids. V was cut by 2 bases and J by 7 bases, with 15 bases left in between. Germline assignment: CDR1 SGHTA and CDR2 FQGNSA. The CDR3 DNA reads TGTGCCAGCAGCTTAAGCTACTCCAAGATAAATTCACCCCTCCACTTT. It encodes CASSLSYSKINSPLHF.